Only a few counts were recorded for the clone carrying this TCR beta chain. Its specificity is unknown. Time point reported: patch test 2, 6 weeks after DPC sensitization. Treatment described: therapeutic diphenylcyclopropenone sensitization with weekly scalp DPC. The germline V gene has CDR1 KGHSH and CDR2 LQKENI. The CDR3 consists of 14 residues. V was clipped by 3 bases and J by 5 bases, with 13 bases between them. In TCRdb, the RACE reads were re-called with MiXCR into one record per CDR3 protein. The sample records a few hundred thousand distinct CDR3 sequences, about 6.3% being singletons. This entry is derived from a study of human T cells and chemical hapten exposure. Regarding the study as a whole: TCRs above 1 in 1000 frequency stayed constant with DPC sensitization.

Sample: whole blood, taken in connection with sensitization to the hapten diphenylcyclopropenone (DPC). The chain employs TRBV18 and TRBJ1-1; maybe TRBD1 (6 bases). This TCR derives from a woman aged 18-30 years with alopecia areata. Some clones in this sample may be carry-over from other donors' samples. CDR3 DNA: TGTGCCAGCTCACCTGTCCCAGGGGCGACTGAAGCTTTCTTT. Translating it yields CASSPVPGATEAFF.